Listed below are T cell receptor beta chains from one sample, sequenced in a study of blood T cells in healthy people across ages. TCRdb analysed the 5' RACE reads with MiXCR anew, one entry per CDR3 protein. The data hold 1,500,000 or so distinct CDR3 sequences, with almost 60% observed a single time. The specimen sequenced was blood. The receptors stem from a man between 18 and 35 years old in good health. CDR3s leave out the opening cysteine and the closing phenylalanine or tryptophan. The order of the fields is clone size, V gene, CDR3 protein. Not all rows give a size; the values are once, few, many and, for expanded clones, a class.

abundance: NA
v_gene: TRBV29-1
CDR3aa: SVATSGVNGEQF

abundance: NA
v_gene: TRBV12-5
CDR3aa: ASGLFQAGRSYNEQF

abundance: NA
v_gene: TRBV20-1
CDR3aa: SAAGGPSKNIQY

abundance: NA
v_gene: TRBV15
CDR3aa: ATSTLADYGEQY

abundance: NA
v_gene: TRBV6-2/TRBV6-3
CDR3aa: ASSYRRGGTEAF

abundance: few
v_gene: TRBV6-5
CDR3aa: ASKTGNNEQF

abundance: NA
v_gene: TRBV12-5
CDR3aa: ASGTGTSGTGDTQY

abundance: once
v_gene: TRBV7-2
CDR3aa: ASGGGLVTDTQY

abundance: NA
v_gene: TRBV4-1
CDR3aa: ASSQEFPTSNEQY

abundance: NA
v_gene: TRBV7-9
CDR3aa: ASSLVGLHNEQF

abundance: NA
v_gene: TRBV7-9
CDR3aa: ASSLPGTDDNEQF

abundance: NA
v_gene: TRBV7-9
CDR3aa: ATSSVGLFYNEQF

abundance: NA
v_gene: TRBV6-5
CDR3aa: ASNPGGTSGTNEQF

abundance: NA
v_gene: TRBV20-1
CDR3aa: SASGPSGGETQY

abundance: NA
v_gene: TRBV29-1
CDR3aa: SVDGHRVGTEAF

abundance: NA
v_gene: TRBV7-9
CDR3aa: ASSGQTGEEQY

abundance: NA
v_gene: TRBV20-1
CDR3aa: SARMRNTGGEQF

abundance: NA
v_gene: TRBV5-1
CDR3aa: ASSLGESGLRKTQY

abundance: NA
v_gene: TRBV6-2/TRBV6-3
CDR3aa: ASRTGTSKNIQY

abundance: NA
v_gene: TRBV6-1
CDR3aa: ASSETGGLGNEQF

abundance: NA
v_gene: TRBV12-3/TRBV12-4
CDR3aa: ASSSGQGRNTEAF

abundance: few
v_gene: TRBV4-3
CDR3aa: ASSQESWGSSYNEQF

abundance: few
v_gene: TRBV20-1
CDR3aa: SAGLTGTVREQY

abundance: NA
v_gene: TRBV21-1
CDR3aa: ASTTIGDSPLH

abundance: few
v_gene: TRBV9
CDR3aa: ASSDGVAYEQY

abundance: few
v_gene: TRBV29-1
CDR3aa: SARVSDTQY

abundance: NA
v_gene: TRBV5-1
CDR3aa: ASSPGSTLGSQETQY

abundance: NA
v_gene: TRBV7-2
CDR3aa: ASSLGFANTEAF

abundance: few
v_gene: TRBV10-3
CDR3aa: AISGTGAEQY

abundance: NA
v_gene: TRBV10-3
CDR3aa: AIRGLAGDQETQY

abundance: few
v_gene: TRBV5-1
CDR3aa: AGSPGTGDTEAF

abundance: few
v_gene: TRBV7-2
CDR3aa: ASRKIGGSTDTQY

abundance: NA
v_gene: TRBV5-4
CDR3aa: ASSLADRVGNEQF

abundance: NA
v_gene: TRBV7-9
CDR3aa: ASSLDAAYNSPLH

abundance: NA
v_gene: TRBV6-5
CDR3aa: ASSLDGTHGYGYT

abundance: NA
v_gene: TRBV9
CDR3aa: ASSVSPGQTYPDTQY

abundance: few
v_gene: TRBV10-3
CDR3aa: AISVAGPRGTQY

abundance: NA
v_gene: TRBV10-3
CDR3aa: AMKQGTDTGELF

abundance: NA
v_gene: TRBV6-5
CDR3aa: ASSYDRNSGGLYNEQF

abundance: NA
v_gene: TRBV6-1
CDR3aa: ASSHGLAGGQNYYEQY

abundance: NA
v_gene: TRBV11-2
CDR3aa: ASSLEGTGSGANVLT